These T cell receptor beta chains were read from a single sample in a study of blood T cell repertoires in COVID-19. The method was immunoSEQ multiplex PCR; TCRdb's version includes in-frame clones alone and lacks a portion of them. The sample holds approximately 220,000 clones, 87% seen once. Sequencing was carried out using PBMCs or T cells enriched from blood (not recorded which). These receptors were collected from a woman in her 30s with acute COVID-19. Each CDR3 is given with its conserved first and last residue. D genes are given only for firm matches. Part of the rows lack a size; the others show once, few, many or a class for expanded clones.

abundance	d_gene	v_gene	j_gene	CDR3nt	CDR3aa
-	-	TRBV7-2	TRBJ2-1	TGTGCCAGCAGCCCAGGATACCAGGGATACAATGAGCAGTTCTTC	CASSPGYQGYNEQFF
-	-	TRBV19	TRBJ1-5	TGTGCCAGTACGCCTCAGGCCAGAGGCAATCAGCCCCAGCATTTT	CASTPQARGNQPQHF
few	-	TRBV4-1	TRBJ1-2	TGCGCCAGCAGCCAAGGTAACATTGGCTACACCTTC	CASSQGNIGYTF
-	-	TRBV7-7	TRBJ2-2	TGTGCTAGCAGGCCCACCACAGGGAGGGCCGGGGAGCTGTTTTTT	CASRPTTGRAGELFF
-	-	TRBV7-2	TRBJ2-7	TGTGCCAGCAGCTTAGGGGCAGGGGCCCCCTACGAGCAGTACTTC	CASSLGAGAPYEQYF
-	-	TRBV5-4	TRBJ1-6	TGTGCAGTCGGGGAGGAGTCACCCCTCCACTTT	CAVGEESPLHF
-	-	TRBV4-1	TRBJ1-6	TGCGCCAGCAGCGCGGGGGATAATTCACCCCTCCACTTT	CASSAGDNSPLHF
-	-	TRBV11-2	TRBJ2-7	TGTGCCAGCAGCAGGGGCAGCCTTTCCTACGAGCAGTACTTC	CASSRGSLSYEQYF
-	TRBD1	TRBV6-2/TRBV6-3	TRBJ1-1	TGTGCCAGCAGTTATTCGACAGGGAGGACTGAAGCTTTCTTT	CASSYSTGRTEAFF
-	-	TRBV9	TRBJ2-1	TGTGCCAGCAGCGTAACAGTCAATGAGCAGTTCTTC	CASSVTVNEQFF
-	TRBD1	TRBV27	TRBJ2-7	TGTGCCAGCAGTTCCCAGACAGGGGGCGGTGGGCAGTACTTC	CASSSQTGGGGQYF
-	TRBD1	TRBV20-1	TRBJ1-2	TGCAGTGCTGGTGGAAGACAGGGTGGGGGCTACACCTTC	CSAGGRQGGGYTF
-	-	TRBV7-2	TRBJ2-7	TGTGCCAGCAGCCCCTCTGGCGGGCCCTACGAGCAGTACTTC	CASSPSGGPYEQYF
-	TRBD2	TRBV7-8	TRBJ2-7	TGTGCCAGCAGCTTAGTTCGGGGGAGGGGTTCTTACGAGCAGTACTTC	CASSLVRGRGSYEQYF
many	TRBD1	TRBV7-8	TRBJ2-7	TGTGCCAGCAGCTGGACAGGAACCTACGAGCAGTACTTC	CASSWTGTYEQYF
-	TRBD2	TRBV5-4	TRBJ2-7	TGTGCCAGCAGCTTGCCTAGCGGGGGGGCGGTCCACGAGCAGTACTTC	CASSLPSGGAVHEQYF
-	-	TRBV27	TRBJ1-2	TGTGCCAGCAGTTTGGGTACAGGGAATGGCTACACCTTC	CASSLGTGNGYTF
few	TRBD1	TRBV30	TRBJ1-6	TGTGCCTGGAGTCAGTTGGGGCAGGGGGCCGCCCCCCTCCACTTT	CAWSQLGQGAAPLHF
-	-	TRBV10-3	TRBJ2-7	TGTGCCATCAGTCTCACAGAAAACTACGAGCAGTACTTC	CAISLTENYEQYF
few	-	TRBV5-1	TRBJ2-5	TGCGCCAGCAGCTTGGGCGACTCCCAAGAGACCCAGTACTTC	CASSLGDSQETQYF
-	-	TRBV19	TRBJ2-1	TGTGCCAGTAGGCGCCGCGGGGCCTCCTACAATGAGCAGTTCTTC	CASRRRGASYNEQFF
-	TRBD2	TRBV18	TRBJ2-5	TGTGCCAGCTCACCACCGTCGGGACTAGCTTACGAAGAGACCCAGTACTTC	CASSPPSGLAYEETQYF
-	-	TRBV6-2/TRBV6-3	TRBJ2-7	TGTGCCAGCAGTTCAGGTTCTCTTGGCGAGCAGTACTTC	CASSSGSLGEQYF
-	-	TRBV11-2	TRBJ1-3	TGTGCCAGCAGCCGCAGGGAAGAGAACACCATATATTTT	CASSRREENTIYF